Here is one T cell receptor (beta chain) with its context. Its matching antigen is unknown. Regarding time point: pre-sensitization, week 0. This sample's treatment: therapeutic diphenylcyclopropenone sensitization with weekly scalp DPC. Blood collection happened ahead of applying each patch test. V was cut by 11 bases and J by 3 bases, with 13 bases left in between. The CDR3 runs to 12 residues. Germline V gene sequence: CDR1 SEHNR, CDR2 FQNEAQ (reference sequence). This sample was included in a study of human T cells and chemical hapten exposure. What the library attached to individual cDNA molecules were unique molecular identifiers. MiXCR was run by TCRdb on the RACE reads, yielding one entry per CDR3 protein. In the table there are 99,000 or so distinct CDR3 sequences, 10% to 12% of which are singletons. Regarding the study as a whole: Against controls, expanded TCRs gave rise to significantly more large CDR3 similarity clusters.

Sequences were derived from whole blood, sampled in connection with sensitization to the hapten diphenylcyclopropenone (DPC). This receptor was obtained from a woman aged 60 to 75 with alopecia areata. Some clones in this sample may be carry-over from other donors' samples. V is TRBV7-9 and J is TRBJ1-2, with unresolved D. This CDR3 is CAARGRDYGYTF. The CDR3 DNA reads as TGTGCCGCAAGAGGGCGAGACTATGGCTACACCTTC.